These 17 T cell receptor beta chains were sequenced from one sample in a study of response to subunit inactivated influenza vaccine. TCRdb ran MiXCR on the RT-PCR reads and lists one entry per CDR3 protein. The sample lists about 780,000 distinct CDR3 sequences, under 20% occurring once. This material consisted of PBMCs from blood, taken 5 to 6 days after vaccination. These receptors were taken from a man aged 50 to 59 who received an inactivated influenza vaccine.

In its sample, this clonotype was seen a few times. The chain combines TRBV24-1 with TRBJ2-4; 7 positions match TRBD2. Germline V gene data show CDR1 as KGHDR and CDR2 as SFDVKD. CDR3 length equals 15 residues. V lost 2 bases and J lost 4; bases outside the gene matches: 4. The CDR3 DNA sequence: TGTGCCACCAGTGATTCACGGGGACTAAAAAACATTCAGTACTTC. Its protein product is CATSDSRGLKNIQYF.

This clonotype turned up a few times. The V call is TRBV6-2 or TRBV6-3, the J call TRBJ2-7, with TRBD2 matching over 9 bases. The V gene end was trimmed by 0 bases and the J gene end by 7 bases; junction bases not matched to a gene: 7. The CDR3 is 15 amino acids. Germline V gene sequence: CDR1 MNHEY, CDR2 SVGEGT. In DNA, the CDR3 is TGTGCCAGCAGTTACTCGACTAGCGGAGGAGATGAGCAGTACTTC. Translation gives CASSYSTSGGDEQYF.

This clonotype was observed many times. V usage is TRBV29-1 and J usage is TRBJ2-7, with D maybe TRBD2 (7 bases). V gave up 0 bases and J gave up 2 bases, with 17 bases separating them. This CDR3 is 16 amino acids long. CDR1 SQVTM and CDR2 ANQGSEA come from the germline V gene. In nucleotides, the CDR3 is TGCAGCGTTGAAGATGTCGGGGGGCAATCCCCCTACGAGCAGTACTTC. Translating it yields CSVEDVGGQSPYEQYF.

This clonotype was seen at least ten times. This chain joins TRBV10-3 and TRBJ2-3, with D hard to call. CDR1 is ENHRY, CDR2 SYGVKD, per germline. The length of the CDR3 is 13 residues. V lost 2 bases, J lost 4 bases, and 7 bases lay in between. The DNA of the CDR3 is TGTGCCATCAGTGAGACGATGTCAGATACGCAGTATTTT. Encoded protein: CAISETMSDTQYF.

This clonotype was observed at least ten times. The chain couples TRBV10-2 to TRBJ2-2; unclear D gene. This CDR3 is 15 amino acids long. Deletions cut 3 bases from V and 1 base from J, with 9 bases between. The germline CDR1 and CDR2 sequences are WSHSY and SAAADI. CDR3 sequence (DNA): TGCGCCAGCAGTGAATCGAGCTGGAACACCGGGGAGCTGTTTTTT. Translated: CASSESSWNTGELFF.

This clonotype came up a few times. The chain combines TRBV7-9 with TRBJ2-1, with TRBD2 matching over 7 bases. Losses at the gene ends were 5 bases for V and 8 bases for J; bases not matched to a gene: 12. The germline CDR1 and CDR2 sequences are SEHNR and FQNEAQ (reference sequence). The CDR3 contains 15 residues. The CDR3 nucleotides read TGTGCCAGCAGCGGGGGGGTATACCTTATGGATGAGCAGTTCTTC. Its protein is CASSGGVYLMDEQFF.

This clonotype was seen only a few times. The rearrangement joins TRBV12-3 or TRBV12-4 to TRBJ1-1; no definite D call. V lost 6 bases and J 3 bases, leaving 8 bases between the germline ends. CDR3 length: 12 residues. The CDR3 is CASSHRDTEAFF. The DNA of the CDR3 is TGTGCCAGCAGCCATAGAGACACTGAAGCTTTCTTT.

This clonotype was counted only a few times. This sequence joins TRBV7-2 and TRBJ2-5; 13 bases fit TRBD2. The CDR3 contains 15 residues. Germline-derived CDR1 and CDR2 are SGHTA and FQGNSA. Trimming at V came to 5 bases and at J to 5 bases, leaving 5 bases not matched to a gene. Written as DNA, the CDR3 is TGTGCCAGCAGCCCCAGGACTAGCGGGAGTGAGACCCAGTACTTC. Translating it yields CASSPRTSGSETQYF.

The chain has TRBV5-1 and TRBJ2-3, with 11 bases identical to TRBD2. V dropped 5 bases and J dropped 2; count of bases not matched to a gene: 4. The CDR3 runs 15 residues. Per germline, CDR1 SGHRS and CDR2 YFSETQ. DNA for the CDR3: TGCGCCAGCAGATCTAGCGGGGGGTACACAGATACGCAGTATTTT. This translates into CASRSSGGYTDTQYF.

CDR3 in DNA: TGTGCCAGCAGCTGGACTAGCGGGAGGAACACCGGGGAGCTGTTTTTT. Protein: CASSWTSGRNTGELFF. The chain links TRBV6-2 or TRBV6-3 to TRBJ2-2; 13 bases match TRBD2. From germline, CDR1 is MNHEY and CDR2 SVGEGT. The CDR3 is 16 residues long. The J segment lost 1 base and the V segment lost 6 bases, leaving 2 bases of the junction unmatched.

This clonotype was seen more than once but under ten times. The CDR3 sequence is CASSWGVVAYHGELFF. CDR3 coding DNA: TGTGCCAGCAGCTGGGGGGTTGTTGCGTATCACGGGGAGCTGTTTTTT. The rearrangement uses TRBV12-3 or TRBV12-4 and TRBJ2-2, with D maybe TRBD2 (6 bases). The CDR3 consists of 16 residues. The germline V and J ends were trimmed by 6 bases and 7 bases, with 21 bases remaining between them.

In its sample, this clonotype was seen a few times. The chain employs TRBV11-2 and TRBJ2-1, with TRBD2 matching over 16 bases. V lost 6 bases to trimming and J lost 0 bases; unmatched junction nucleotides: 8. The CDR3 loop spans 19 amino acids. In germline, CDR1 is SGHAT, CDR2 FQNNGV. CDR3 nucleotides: TGTGCCAGCAGACAACCGGGACTAGCGGGAGGGAACTCCTACAATGAGCAGTTCTTC. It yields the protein CASRQPGLAGGNSYNEQFF.

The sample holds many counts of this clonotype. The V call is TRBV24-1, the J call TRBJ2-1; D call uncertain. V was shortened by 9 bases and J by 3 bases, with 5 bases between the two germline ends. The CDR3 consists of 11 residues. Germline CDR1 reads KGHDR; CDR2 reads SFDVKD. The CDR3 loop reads CATGNYNEQFF. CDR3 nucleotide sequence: TGTGCCACCGGGAACTACAATGAGCAGTTCTTC.

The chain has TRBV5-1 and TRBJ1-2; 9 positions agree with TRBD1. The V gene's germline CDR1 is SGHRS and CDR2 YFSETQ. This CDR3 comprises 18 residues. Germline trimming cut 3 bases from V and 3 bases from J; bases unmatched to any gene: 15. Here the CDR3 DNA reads TGCGCCAGCAGCTCGCCCGGGACAGGGACCTTTTTTGACTATGGCTACACCTTC. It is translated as CASSSPGTGTFFDYGYTF.

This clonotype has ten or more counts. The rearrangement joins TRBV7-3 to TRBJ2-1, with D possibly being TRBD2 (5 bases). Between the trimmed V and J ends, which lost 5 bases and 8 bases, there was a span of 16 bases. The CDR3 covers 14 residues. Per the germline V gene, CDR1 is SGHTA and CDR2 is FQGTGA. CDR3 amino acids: CASSPSSSRDEQFF. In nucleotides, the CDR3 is TGTGCCAGCAGCCCGTCCTCGTCGAGGGATGAGCAGTTCTTC.

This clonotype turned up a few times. CDR3 sequence reads: CASSPDGGVQPQHF. As DNA, the CDR3 is TGTGCCAGCAGCCCGGATGGGGGGGTTCAGCCCCAGCATTTT. The chain joins TRBV5-5 to TRBJ1-5; D is perhaps TRBD1 (5 bases). Germline loops: CDR1 SGHKS, CDR2 YYEKEE (reference sequence). The CDR3 has 14 amino acids. V dropped 4 bases and J dropped 6 bases, with 14 bases sitting between them.

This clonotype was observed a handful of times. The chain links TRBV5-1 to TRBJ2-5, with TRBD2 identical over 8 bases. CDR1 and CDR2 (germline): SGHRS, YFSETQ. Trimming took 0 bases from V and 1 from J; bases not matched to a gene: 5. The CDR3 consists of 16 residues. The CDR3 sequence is CASSLALAGSQETQYF. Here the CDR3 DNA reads TGCGCCAGCAGCTTGGCCTTAGCGGGGAGCCAAGAGACCCAGTACTTC.